The source of this T cell receptor (beta chain) is a study of T cell responses to AZD1222 COVID-19 vaccine. Overall study results and limits: Spike-specific TCR breadth and depth both grew after two AZD1222 doses. Repertoires were obtained only post-peak T cell response.

Both about-4-week and about-12-week second-dose recipients were combined. Details on this clone: The antigen is unknown. Additional DNA sequences in this sample encode the identical CDR3.

Measured with immunoSEQ multiplex PCR; TCRdb has only the in-frame clones, and not every one. This sample yields under 200,000 clones, of which 88% are seen a single time; 25% to 30% belongs to the top ten. The germline V and J ends were trimmed by 1 base and 4 bases, with 7 bases remaining between them. The CDR3 totals 12 residues. Germline assignment: CDR1 GTSNPN and CDR2 SVGIG (reference sequence). J is TRBJ1-2 and V is TRBV30; TRBD1 is a possible D gene (5 bases). The receptor was derived from an adult who received the AZD1222 COVID-19 vaccine. Material: peripheral blood, obtained 28 days after the second AZD1222 dose. CDR3 region: CAWSGGGYGYTF. The CDR3 nucleotides read TGTGCCTGGAGTGGGGGGGGCTATGGCTACACCTTC.